The 12 T cell receptor beta chains given below trace back to one sample, sequenced in a study of T cells after yellow fever vaccination. TCRdb passed the 5' RACE reads through MiXCR, listing each CDR3 protein once. Of under 200,000 distinct CDR3 sequences listed, about 10% were seen once; the top ten hold approximately 34%. Material: CD8+ T cells sorted from PBMCs, obtained 15 days after the yellow fever booster vaccination. The receptor source for this set is a man aged 18 to 30 who received the YFV17D yellow fever vaccine.

This clonotype showed up many times. This chain joins TRBV6-5 and TRBJ1-2, with 10 bases identical to TRBD1. The junction had 14 bases not matched to a gene; V was cut back by 6 bases and J by 7 bases. The CDR3 sequence is 16 residues long. Per germline, CDR1 MNHEY and CDR2 SVGAGI. The CDR3 protein is CASSPTSGQGESGYTF. CDR3 in DNA: TGTGCCAGCAGCCCGACCTCCGGACAGGGGGAGAGTGGCTACACCTTC.

The chain employs TRBV6-2 or TRBV6-3 and TRBJ1-5; D possibly corresponds to TRBD1 (5 bases). Trimming left V 6 bases short and J 5 bases short, with 14 bases between. Per germline, CDR1 MNHEY and CDR2 SVGEGT. CDR3 length: 14 amino acids. CDR3 sequence reads: CASSVGGKHQPQHF. CDR3 bases: TGTGCCAGCAGCGTTGGGGGGAAACATCAGCCCCAGCATTTT.

The rearrangement uses TRBV5-4 and TRBJ1-1; D gene ambiguous. V lost 4 bases and J 2 bases, leaving 3 bases between the germline ends. The germline V gene encodes CDR1 SGHNT and CDR2 YYREEE (reference sequence). The CDR3 sequence is 11 residues long. CDR3 protein: CASSTNTEAFF. Written as DNA, the CDR3 is TGTGCCAGCAGCACAAACACTGAAGCTTTCTTT.

This chain uses TRBV7-9 with TRBJ2-6, with D uncertain. There are 16 residues in the CDR3. The V end was cut by 4 bases, the J end by 0 bases, with 10 bases between. Per germline, CDR1 SEHNR and CDR2 FQNEAQ (reference sequence). CDR3 nucleotides: TGTGCCAGCAGCTCCTTGTTTCGCTCTGGGGCCAACGTCCTGACTTTC. It codes for CASSSLFRSGANVLTF.

This chain uses TRBV20-1 with TRBJ2-2; the D is unclear. From germline, CDR1 is DFQATT and CDR2 SNEGSKA (reference sequence). This CDR3 spans 14 amino acids. V gave up 0 bases and J gave up 2 bases, with 7 bases separating them. In DNA, the CDR3 is TGCAGTGCTAGAGATCTGGGAAACACCGGGGAGCTGTTTTTT. Residues: CSARDLGNTGELFF.

This clonotype was seen a handful of times. V and J are TRBV20-1 and TRBJ2-7; D could derive from TRBD1 or TRBD2 (5 bases each). V gave up 5 bases and J gave up 1 base, with 21 bases separating them. CDR1 is DFQATT, CDR2 SNEGSKA, per germline (reference sequence). The CDR3 is 16 amino acids. CDR3 sequence: CSALKFFRDASYEQYF. For the CDR3, the DNA is TGCAGTGCTCTTAAATTCTTCCGGGACGCGTCCTACGAGCAGTACTTC.

This clonotype was detected a few times. The V gene is TRBV20-1, the J gene TRBJ2-1; either TRBD1 or TRBD2 may supply D (6 bases each). The V gene lost 2 bases and the J gene lost 8 bases, with 16 bases spanning the gap. The CDR3 contains 14 residues. CDR1 DFQATT and CDR2 SNEGSKA come from the germline V gene (reference sequence). CDR3 residues: CSARPRGRGDEQFF. The CDR3 DNA follows: TGCAGTGCTAGACCCCGGGGGCGAGGGGATGAGCAGTTCTTC.

In its sample, this clonotype was seen a few times. The chain joins TRBV18 to TRBJ2-7; the D gene is possibly TRBD1 (5 bases). The CDR3 has 14 amino acids. The V gene lost 3 bases and the J gene lost 5 bases, with 14 bases spanning the gap. Germline CDR1 is KGHSH and CDR2 is LQKENI. The CDR3 protein is CASSPSARADEQYF. The CDR3, as DNA: TGTGCCAGCTCACCGTCGGCCAGGGCCGACGAGCAGTACTTC.

This chain links TRBV5-1 with TRBJ2-2, with D perhaps TRBD1 or TRBD2 (7 bases each). Trimming took 6 bases from V and 0 from J, leaving 12 bases between them. This CDR3 is built from 15 residues. CDR1 is SGHRS and CDR2 is YFSETQ in the germline V gene. The CDR3 is CASTPGGANTGELFF. The CDR3 bases are TGCGCCAGCACGCCAGGGGGGGCGAACACCGGGGAGCTGTTTTTT.

The genes are TRBV29-1 and TRBJ2-5; 9 bases are shared with TRBD2. The V gene's germline CDR1 is SQVTM and CDR2 ANQGSEA. The CDR3 is 16 amino acids. The V and J ends lost 3 bases and 0 bases, in that order; junction bases with no gene match: 8. This chain's CDR3 is CSVDLSSGGNQETQYF. As DNA, the CDR3 is TGCAGCGTTGATCTCTCGAGCGGGGGGAACCAAGAGACCCAGTACTTC. Based on the CDR3 plus reference TRBV29-1 and TRBJ2-5, the full variable domain is SAVISQKPSRDICQRGTSLTIQCQVDSQVTMMFWYRQQPGQSLTLIATANQGSEATYESGFVIDKFPISRPNLTFSTLTVSNMSPEDSSIYLCSVDLSSGGNQETQYFGPGTRLLVL.

V gene TRBV4-1 combines with J gene TRBJ2-3; D ambiguous. V lost 0 bases, J lost 1 base, and 11 bases lay in between. Looked up from germline, CDR1 is MGHRA and CDR2 is YSYEKL. The CDR3 consists of 16 residues. In nucleotides, the CDR3 is TGCGCCAGCAGCCAAGATGCCAGGCCGGGCACAGATACGCAGTATTTT. Translating it yields CASSQDARPGTDTQYF.

This clonotype has ten or more counts. V and J are TRBV10-3 and TRBJ2-7; D unresolved. The V end was cut by 8 bases, the J end by 5 bases, with 13 bases between. The CDR3 covers 12 residues. The germline V gene has CDR1 ENHRY and CDR2 SYGVKD. This CDR3 reads CAIGPGSDEQYF. The DNA of the CDR3 is TGTGCCATCGGACCGGGCTCGGACGAGCAGTACTTC.